The present entry profiles one TCR beta chain with its context. As yet, its antigen is unknown. Noted treatment: oral pan-JAK inhibitor, 5-10 mg twice daily. Obtained from alopecia areata patients were lesional scalp punch biopsies along with peripheral blood. This specimen belongs to a study of CD8+ T cells in alopecia areata. Overall study: Treated patients took oral tofacitinib at 5 to 10 mg twice daily.

Points from the study as a whole: With just one nonresponder, it is still uncertain whether baseline CD8+ expansion relates to response.

Extraction and reverse transcription of RNA yielded cDNA as the sequencing template. The data were produced by immunoSEQ multiplex PCR, yet TCRdb's version contains in-frame clones alone and is incomplete. Among some 160,000 clones, around three fifths were seen once, and the ten largest hold about 0.94%. The sample here was CD4+ T cells sorted from blood, taken at week 4, from a patient treated with tofacitinib. This TCR was recovered from a human donor with alopecia areata.

In DNA form, the CDR3 reads TGTGCCAGCAGCTATCAAAAATCCGGGACAGGGGGCTACGAGCAGTACTTC. Amino acids: CASSYQKSGTGGYEQYF. This chain uses TRBV5-6 with TRBJ2-7; 11 bases are a match to TRBD1. Germline CDR1 is SGHDT and CDR2 is YYEEEE. The CDR3 runs to 17 residues. Trimming took 3 bases from V and 3 from J; bases not matched to a gene: 11.